These 2 T cell receptor beta chains were sequenced from one sample in a study of human T cells and chemical hapten exposure. Total RNA was isolated from whole blood that had not been fractionated. TCRdb re-analysed the 5' RACE reads in MiXCR, keeping a single row per CDR3 protein. Here the sample spans 130,000 or so distinct CDR3 sequences, 4.1% being singletons. The receptors were gathered from a female donor in good health.

At least ten counts were recorded for this clonotype. The rearrangement joins TRBV19 to TRBJ1-5, with unresolved D. The CDR3 extends over 15 amino acids. V was trimmed by 3 bases and J by 3 bases, leaving 12 bases between them. Germline V CDR1 and CDR2: LNHDA, SQIVND (reference sequence). CDR3 sequence: CASSMGGALNQPQHF. The CDR3, as DNA: TGTGCCAGTAGTATGGGAGGTGCTCTCAATCAGCCCCAGCATTTT.

At least ten counts were recorded for this clonotype. This chain links TRBV12-3 or TRBV12-4 with TRBJ2-1; D might be TRBD1 or TRBD2, each matching 5 bases. The CDR3 totals 15 residues. Trimming cost V 3 bases and J 7 bases, with 16 bases left between them. The CDR3 sequence: CASSFQAGSSNEQFF. In DNA form, the CDR3 reads TGTGCCAGCAGTTTTCAGGCAGGGAGCTCTAATGAGCAGTTCTTC.